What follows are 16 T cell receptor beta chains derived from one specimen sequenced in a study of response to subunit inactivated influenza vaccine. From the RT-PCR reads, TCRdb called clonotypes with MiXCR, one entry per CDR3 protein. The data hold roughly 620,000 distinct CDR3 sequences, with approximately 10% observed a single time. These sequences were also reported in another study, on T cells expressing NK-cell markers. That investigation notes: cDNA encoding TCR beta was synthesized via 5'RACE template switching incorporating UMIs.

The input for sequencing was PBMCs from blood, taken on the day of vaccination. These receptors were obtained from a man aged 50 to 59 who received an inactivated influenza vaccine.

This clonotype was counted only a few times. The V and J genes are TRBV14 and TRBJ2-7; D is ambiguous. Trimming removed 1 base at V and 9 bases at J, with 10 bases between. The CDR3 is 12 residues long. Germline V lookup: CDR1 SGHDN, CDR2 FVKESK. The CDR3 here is CASSQGSYLQYF. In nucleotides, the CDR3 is TGTGCCAGCAGCCAAGGATCTTACTTGCAGTACTTC. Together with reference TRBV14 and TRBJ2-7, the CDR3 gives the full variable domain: EAGVTQFPSHSVIEKGQTVTLRCDPISGHDNLYWYRRVMGKEIKFLLHFVKESKQDESGMPNNRFLAERTGGTYSTLKVQPAELEDSGVYFCASSQGSYLQYFGPGTRLTVT.

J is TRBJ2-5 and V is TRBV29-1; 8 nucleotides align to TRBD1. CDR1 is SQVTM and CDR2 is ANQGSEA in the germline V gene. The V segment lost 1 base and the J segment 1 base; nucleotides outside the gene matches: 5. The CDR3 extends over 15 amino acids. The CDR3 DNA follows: TGCAGCGTTGAAGGACAGGGGACTCGCCAAGAGACCCAGTACTTC. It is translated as CSVEGQGTRQETQYF.

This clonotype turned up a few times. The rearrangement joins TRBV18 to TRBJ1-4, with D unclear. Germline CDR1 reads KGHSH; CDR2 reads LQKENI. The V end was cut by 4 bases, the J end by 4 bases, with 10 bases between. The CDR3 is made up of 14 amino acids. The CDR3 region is CASSLRTSNEKLFF. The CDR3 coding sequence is TGTGCCAGCTCACTGCGGACGAGTAATGAAAAACTGTTTTTT.

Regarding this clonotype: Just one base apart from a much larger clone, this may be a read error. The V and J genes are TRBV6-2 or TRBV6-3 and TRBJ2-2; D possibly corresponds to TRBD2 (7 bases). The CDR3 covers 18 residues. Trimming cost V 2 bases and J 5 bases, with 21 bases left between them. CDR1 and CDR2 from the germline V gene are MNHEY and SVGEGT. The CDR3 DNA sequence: TGTGCCAGCAGTTACCCTCCTAGGGGGGGCATAGGAACCGGGGAGCTGTTTTTT. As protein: CASSYPPRGGIGTGELFF.

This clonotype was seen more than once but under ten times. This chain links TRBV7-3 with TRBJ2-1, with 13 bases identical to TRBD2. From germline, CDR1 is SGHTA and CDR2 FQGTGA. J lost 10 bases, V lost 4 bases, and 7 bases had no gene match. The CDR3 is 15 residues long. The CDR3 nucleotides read TGTGCCAGCAGCTATAGGACTAGCGGGAGAGAAGAGCAGTTCTTC. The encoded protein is CASSYRTSGREEQFF.

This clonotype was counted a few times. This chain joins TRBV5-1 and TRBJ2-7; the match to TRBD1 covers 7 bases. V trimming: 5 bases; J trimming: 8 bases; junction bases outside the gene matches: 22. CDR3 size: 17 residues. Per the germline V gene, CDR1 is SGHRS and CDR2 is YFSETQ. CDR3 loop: CASRSGGQATIVEQQYF. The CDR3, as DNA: TGCGCCAGCAGGTCTGGAGGACAGGCCACAATAGTGGAACAGCAGTACTTC.

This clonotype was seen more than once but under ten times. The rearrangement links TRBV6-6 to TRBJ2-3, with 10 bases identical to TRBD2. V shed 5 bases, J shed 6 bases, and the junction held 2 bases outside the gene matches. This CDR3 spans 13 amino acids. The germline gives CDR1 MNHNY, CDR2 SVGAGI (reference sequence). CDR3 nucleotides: TGTGCCAGCAGTCTAGCGGGAGATGATACGCAGTATTTT. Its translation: CASSLAGDDTQYF.

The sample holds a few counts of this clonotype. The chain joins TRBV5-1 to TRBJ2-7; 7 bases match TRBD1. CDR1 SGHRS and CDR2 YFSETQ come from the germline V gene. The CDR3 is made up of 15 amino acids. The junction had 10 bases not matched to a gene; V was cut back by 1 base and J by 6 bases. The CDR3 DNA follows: TGCGCCAGCAGCTTGACCGGGACAGACTCGAGCGAGCAGTACTTC. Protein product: CASSLTGTDSSEQYF. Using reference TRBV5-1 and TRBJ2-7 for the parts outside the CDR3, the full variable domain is KAGVTQTPRYLIKTRGQQVTLSCSPISGHRSVSWYQQTPGQGLQFLFEYFSETQRNKGNFPGRFSGRQFSNSRSEMNVSTLELGDSALYLCASSLTGTDSSEQYFGPGTRLTVT.

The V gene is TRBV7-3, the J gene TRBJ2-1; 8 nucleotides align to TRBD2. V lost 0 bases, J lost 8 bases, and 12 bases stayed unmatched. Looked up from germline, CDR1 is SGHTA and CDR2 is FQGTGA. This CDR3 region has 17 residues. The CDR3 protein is CASSLTSGSIRYDEQFF. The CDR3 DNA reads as TGTGCCAGCAGCTTAACGAGCGGGAGTATACGATATGATGAGCAGTTCTTC.

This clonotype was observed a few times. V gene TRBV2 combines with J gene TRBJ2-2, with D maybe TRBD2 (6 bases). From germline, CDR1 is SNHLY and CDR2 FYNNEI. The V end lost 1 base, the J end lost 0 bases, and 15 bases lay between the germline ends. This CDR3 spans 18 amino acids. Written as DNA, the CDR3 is TGTGCCAGCAGTGAAGGACTAGGACTGATCGCGAACACCGGGGAGCTGTTTTTT. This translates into CASSEGLGLIANTGELFF.

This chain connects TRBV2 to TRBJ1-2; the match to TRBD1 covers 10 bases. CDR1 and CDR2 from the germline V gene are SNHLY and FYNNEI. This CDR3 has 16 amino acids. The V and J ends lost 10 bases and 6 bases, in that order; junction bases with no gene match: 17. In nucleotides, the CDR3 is TGTGCCACCATGGGATCCCGGGACAGGGGTTTGCATGGCTACACCTTC. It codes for CATMGSRDRGLHGYTF.

The CDR3 is CASSNYLGTKVGGGTDTQYF. The CDR3 DNA reads TGTGCCAGTAGTAACTACCTCGGGACTAAAGTTGGCGGCGGCACAGATACGCAGTATTTT. This chain links TRBV19 with TRBJ2-3; the match to TRBD2 covers 7 bases. CDR1 and CDR2 (germline): LNHDA, SQIVND (reference sequence). The V segment lost 4 bases and the J segment 1 base; nucleotides outside the gene matches: 20. The length of the CDR3 is 20 residues.

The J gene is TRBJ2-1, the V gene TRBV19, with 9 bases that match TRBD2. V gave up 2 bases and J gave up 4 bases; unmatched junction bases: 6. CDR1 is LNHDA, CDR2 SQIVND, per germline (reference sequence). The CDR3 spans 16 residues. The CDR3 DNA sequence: TGTGCCAGTAGTATACTGAGCGGGGGGCCGTACAATGAGCAGTTCTTC. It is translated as CASSILSGGPYNEQFF.

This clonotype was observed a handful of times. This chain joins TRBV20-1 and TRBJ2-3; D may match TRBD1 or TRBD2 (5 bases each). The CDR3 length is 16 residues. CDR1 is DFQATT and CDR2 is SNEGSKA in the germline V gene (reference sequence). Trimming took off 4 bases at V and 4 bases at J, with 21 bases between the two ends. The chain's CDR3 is CSAKTLKGAEADTQYF. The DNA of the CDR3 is TGCAGTGCTAAAACCCTCAAAGGGGCGGAGGCAGATACGCAGTATTTT.

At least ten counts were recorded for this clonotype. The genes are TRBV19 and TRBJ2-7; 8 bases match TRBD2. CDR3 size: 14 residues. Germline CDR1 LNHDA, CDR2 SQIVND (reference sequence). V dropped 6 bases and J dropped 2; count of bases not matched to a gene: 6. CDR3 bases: TGTGCCAGTAGCCCCGGGGGGGTGACCTACGAGCAGTACTTC. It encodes CASSPGGVTYEQYF. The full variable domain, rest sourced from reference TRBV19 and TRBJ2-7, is DGGITQSPKYLFRKEGQNVTLSCEQNLNHDAMYWYRQDPGQGLRLIYYSQIVNDFQKGDIAEGYSVSREKKESFPLTVTSAQKNPTAFYLCASSPGGVTYEQYFGPGTRLTVT.

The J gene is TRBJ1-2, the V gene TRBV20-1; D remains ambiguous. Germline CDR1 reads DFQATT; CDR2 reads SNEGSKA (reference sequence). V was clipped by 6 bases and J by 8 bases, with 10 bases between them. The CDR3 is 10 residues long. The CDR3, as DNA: TGCAGTGCACGGAACGGGGGCTACACCTTC. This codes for CSARNGGYTF.